These 12 T cell receptor beta chains share one sample of origin, sequenced in a study of tumor-infiltrating lymphocytes in primary liver carcinoma. With a constant-region primer, TCR beta cDNA was made from approximately 510 ng of total RNA. Each TCR beta library was derived from three nested multiplex PCR rounds that employed slightly modified ARM-PCR. Amplification in the first two PCR rounds was performed using TRBV1-TRBV30 forward primers and a C-beta reverse primer for 10 cycles each. Using its own MiXCR run on the multiplex PCR reads, TCRdb lists one record per CDR3 protein. The data hold hundreds of thousands of distinct CDR3 sequences, with over 55% observed a single time. For blood RNA, unsorted whole blood served as the source, and germline DNA was extracted too. Sequencing was done on a sample of peripheral blood. The receptors originated from a man aged 40-49 years with primary liver carcinoma and hepatitis B virus infection.

A note on this clonotype: Since a much larger clone is just one base distant, this may be a read error. The chain joins TRBV6-6 to TRBJ1-2; 7 bases are a match to TRBD1. The CDR3 contains 17 residues. Germline CDR1 and CDR2: MNHNY and SVGAGI (reference sequence). The CDR3 DNA follows: TGTGCCGGCAGTTCCTTTCGGACAGGACTAGACTACTATGGCTACACCTTC. It translates to CAGSSFRTGLDYYGYTF.

The chain uses TRBV5-1 and TRBJ2-3; 7 bases line up with TRBD1. In germline, CDR1 is SGHRS, CDR2 YFSETQ. V lost 4 bases and J lost 3; bases outside the gene matches: 11. The CDR3 sequence is 16 residues long. The CDR3 bases are TGCGCCAGCAGCCCGCTACAGGGGATGACGACAGATACGCAGTATTTT. It encodes CASSPLQGMTTDTQYF.

Worth noting for this clonotype: Sequence at one end of the junction differs from germline and may be a read error. The CDR3: CAGSEAAGTVSTDTQYF. The DNA for the CDR3 is TGTGCCGGCAGCGAAGCTGCGGGGACAGTGAGCACAGATACGCAGTATTTT. The chain carries TRBV6-1 and TRBJ2-3, with a tentative D call TRBD1 (7 bases). The germline CDR1 and CDR2 sequences are MNHNS and SASEGT. CDR3 size: 17 residues.

At least ten counts were recorded for this clonotype. The chain is built from TRBV4-2 and TRBJ2-7; D is possibly TRBD1 or TRBD2 (5 bases each). The germline V gene encodes CDR1 LGHNA and CDR2 YNFKEQ. V was clipped by 0 bases and J by 3 bases, with 15 bases between them. CDR3 length: 16 residues. CDR3 amino acids: CASSQDAGRGVYEQYF. In DNA, the CDR3 is TGTGCCAGCAGCCAAGATGCCGGTCGAGGGGTCTACGAGCAGTACTTC.

A remark on this clonotype: The junction departs from the called germline gene at one end, perhaps through a read error. The gene calls are TRBV11-1 and TRBJ2-4; 13 bases map to TRBD2. The V gene's germline CDR1 is SGHAT and CDR2 FQDESV (reference sequence). This CDR3 is 17 amino acids long. In nucleotides, the CDR3 is TGTGCCAGCAGCATAACCGGGACTAGCGGGACCAAAAGCATTCAGTACTTC. Translation: CASSITGTSGTKSIQYF.

This clonotype showed up many times. The chain is built from TRBV7-9 and TRBJ2-2, with 7 bases identical to TRBD1. CDR1 and CDR2 from the germline V gene are SEHNR and FQNEAQ (reference sequence). The CDR3 totals 15 residues. Trimming cost V 6 bases and J 0 bases; bases outside gene matches: 4. The chain's CDR3 is CASRPGTANTGELFF. For the CDR3, the DNA is TGTGCCAGCAGACCCGGGACAGCGAACACCGGGGAGCTGTTTTTT.

With regard to this clonotype: Here the CDR3 omits its conserved ending phenylalanine or tryptophan, so a read error is the likely source. The V call is TRBV11-2, the J call TRBJ2-1; 9 bases match TRBD2. Per germline, CDR1 SGHAT and CDR2 FQNNGV. This CDR3 has 14 amino acids. CDR3 sequence (DNA): TGTGCCTGCAGCTCGAGCGGGAGGAGAAATGAGCAGTTCATC. Translation gives CACSSSGRRNEQFI.

This clonotype was seen more than once but under ten times. This chain links TRBV14 with TRBJ1-1; no firm D call. The CDR3 spans 13 residues. Germline lookup yields CDR1 SGHDN and CDR2 FVKESK. Trimming removed 0 bases at V and 1 base at J, with 3 bases between. DNA of the CDR3: TGTGCCAGCAGCCAAGATTGGAACACTGAAGCTTTCTTT. Protein: CASSQDWNTEAFF.

For this clonotype: A much larger clone differs by one base, so this may be a read error. The chain recombines TRBV6-2 or TRBV6-3 with TRBJ2-2, with 12 nucleotides matching TRBD2. V lost 6 bases, J lost 6 bases, and 14 bases stayed unmatched. Germline CDR1 MNHEY, CDR2 SVGEGT. The CDR3 extends over 18 amino acids. The CDR3 nucleotides read TGTGCCAGCAGGACCGGGACTAGCGGGCTCGGGGTGTCCGGGGAGCTGTTTTTT. This codes for CASRTGTSGLGVSGELFF.

This clonotype was counted at least ten times. The V call is TRBV11-3, the J call TRBJ2-1; 10 bases map to TRBD1. This CDR3 contains 15 residues. Germline-derived CDR1 and CDR2 are SGHNT and YENEEA. Trimming cost V 0 bases and J 7 bases; bases outside gene matches: 3. The CDR3 coding sequence is TGTGCCAGCAGCTTAGACCGGGACAGGGGTAATGAGCAGTTCTTC. Translating it yields CASSLDRDRGNEQFF.

This clonotype showed up just a few times. The chain has TRBV2 and TRBJ2-1, with TRBD2 as a possible D gene (5 bases). This CDR3 contains 14 residues. Germline values: CDR1 SNHLY, CDR2 FYNNEI. V gave up 7 bases and J gave up 4 bases, with 14 bases separating them. The DNA of the CDR3 is TGTGCCAGCAAGTCCGATAGCGCTTACAATGAGCAGTTCTTC. Residues: CASKSDSAYNEQFF.

The rearrangement links TRBV11-3 to TRBJ2-2; perhaps D is TRBD1 or TRBD2 (5 bases each). Trimming took off 1 base at V and 7 bases at J, with 7 bases between the two ends. This CDR3 has 13 residues. The germline V gene has CDR1 SGHNT and CDR2 YENEEA. The CDR3 spells CASSLVGGGELFF. CDR3 coding DNA: TGTGCCAGCAGCTTAGTTGGGGGCGGGGAGCTGTTTTTT. The variable domain in full, completed from reference TRBV11-3 and TRBJ2-2, reads EAGVVQSPRYKIIEKKQPVAFWCNPISGHNTLYWYLQNLGQGPELLIRYENEEAVDDSQLPKDRFSAERLKGVDSTLKIQPAELGDSAVYLCASSLVGGGELFFGEGSRLTVL.